This T cell receptor beta chain was captured by sequencing in a study of blood T cell repertoires in COVID-19. About the study: Some COVID-19 samples were acute and others convalescent; all came from the United States, Italy and Spain. Sample material is recorded as cDNA or gDNA derived from T cells, B-cell-depleted T cells, or PBMCs.

Authors' processing steps: Cell counts per sample came from amplifying reference gene primers. Generated by immunoSEQ multiplex PCR, the TCRdb table keeps only in-frame clones and is missing some. The V and J calls and clone size are taken from that table; D and trimming were inferred from the DNA. The sample holds 100,000 or so clones, 65% to 90% seen once. The CDR3 covers 13 residues. Deletions cut 8 bases from V and 4 bases from J, with 14 bases between. This sequence joins TRBV12-3 or TRBV12-4 and TRBJ1-1; weak D call: TRBD1 (6 bases). This TCR derives from a man aged 70 or older with active or convalescent COVID-19. The material sequenced was peripheral blood. CDR3 region: CASGDTIATEAFF. The CDR3 nucleotides read TGTGCCAGCGGGGACACCATTGCCACTGAAGCTTTCTTT.